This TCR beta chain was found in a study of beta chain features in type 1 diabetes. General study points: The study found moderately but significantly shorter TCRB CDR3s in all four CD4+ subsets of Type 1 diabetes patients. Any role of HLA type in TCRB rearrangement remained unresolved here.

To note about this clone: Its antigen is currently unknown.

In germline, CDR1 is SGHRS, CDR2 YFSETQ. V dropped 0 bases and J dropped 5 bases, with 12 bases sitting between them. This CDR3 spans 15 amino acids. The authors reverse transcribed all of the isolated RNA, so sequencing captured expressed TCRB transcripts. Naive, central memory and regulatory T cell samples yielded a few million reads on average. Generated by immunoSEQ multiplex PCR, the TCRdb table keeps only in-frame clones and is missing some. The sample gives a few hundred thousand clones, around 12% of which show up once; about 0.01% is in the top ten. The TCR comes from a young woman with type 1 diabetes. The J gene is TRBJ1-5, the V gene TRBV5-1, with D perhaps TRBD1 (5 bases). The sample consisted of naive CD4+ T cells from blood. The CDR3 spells CASSLGQGRDQPQHF. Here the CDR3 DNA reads TGCGCCAGCAGCTTGGGGCAGGGTCGTGATCAGCCCCAGCATTTT.